This T cell receptor (beta chain) was obtained from a study of shared T cell receptors in the human thymus. This CDR3 is 16 amino acids long. The V and J ends lost 3 bases and 4 bases respectively, with 19 bases between them. Germline assignment: CDR1 SGHRS and CDR2 YFSETQ. Here immunoSEQ multiplex PCR was the method, and the copy in TCRdb shows in-frame clones only, minus some. Altogether roughly 500,000 clones are present, around 82% being singletons, with the ten largest covering about 0.013%. The same sample was also used in a study of human thymus T cells. Turning to that study: Across thymic and blood repertoires, the usage of V and J genes appeared to be biased.

Sequencing used thymocytes. The chain joins TRBV5-1 to TRBJ1-1, with D possibly TRBD1 on 6 matching bases. The sequence was collected from a boy in the first two years of life with a congenital heart defect. CDR3 sequence reads: CASSSEFQGTGTEAFF. For the CDR3, the DNA is TGCGCCAGCAGCTCCGAATTCCAGGGGACGGGCACTGAAGCTTTCTTT.